This TCR beta chain emerged from a study of shared clonotypes between healthy human individuals. Study-level points and caveats: Naive CD4 clonotypes overlapped across several donors at roughly 5%.

TCRdb keeps only in-frame clones here, not all; method: immunoSEQ multiplex PCR. The sample has hundreds of thousands of clones; 95% to 98% are singletons. Germline values: CDR1 MGHRA, CDR2 YSYEKL. The CDR3 extends over 16 amino acids. V lost 1 base, J lost 2 bases, and 15 bases lay in between. A word on this clone: What it binds is unknown.

The J gene is TRBJ2-7, the V gene TRBV4-1; a possible D gene is TRBD2 (7 bases). The sample comprised naive CD4+ T cells sorted from blood. The subset here: CD45RA+ positively selected. The sequence derives from a woman aged 25-40 years in good health. CDR3 in amino acids: CASSQAGGQGPYEQYF. CDR3 DNA: TGCGCCAGCAGCCAAGCGGGGGGCCAGGGACCCTACGAGCAGTACTTC.